Below are 13 T cell receptor beta chains sequenced from a single sample in a study of cytomegalovirus exposure and HLA in healthy donors. The PCR contained 60 Vbeta and 13 Jbeta primers. The table came from immunoSEQ multiplex PCR; TCRdb's copy has only in-frame clones and leaves some out. The sample table sets out about 76,000 clones. The sample comprised PBMCs. Receptor source: a woman between 40 and 55 years old in good health and CMV-seropositive.

This sequence joins TRBV7-8 and TRBJ2-7, with 8 bases that match TRBD2. The trim removed 1 base at V and 3 bases at J, leaving 8 bases unmatched. In germline, CDR1 is SGHVS, CDR2 FQNEAQ. The CDR3 length is 16 residues. CDR3 amino acids: CASSLVGSGGNYEQYF. The DNA for the CDR3 is TGTGCCAGCAGCTTAGTTGGGTCGGGAGGGAACTACGAGCAGTACTTC.

This chain uses TRBV11-2 with TRBJ2-2, with D possibly being TRBD2 (6 bases). Looked up from germline, CDR1 is SGHAT and CDR2 is FQNNGV. The V end lost 5 bases, the J end lost 2 bases, and 18 bases lay between the germline ends. CDR3 length: 17 residues. The CDR3 region is CASSLGTLSTNTGELFF. The CDR3, as DNA: TGTGCCAGCAGCCTAGGGACTCTCTCGACCAACACCGGGGAGCTGTTTTTT.

CDR3 protein: CASSLVSREQYF. CDR3 nucleotides: TGTGCCAGCAGCTTAGTTTCCCGCGAGCAGTACTTC. This chain uses TRBV7-2 with TRBJ2-5; D gene unclear. The DNA matches TRBJ2-7 better at its end, which makes the J call doubtful. Germline CDR1 and CDR2: SGHTA and FQGNSA. This CDR3 spans 12 amino acids.

The CDR3 DNA follows: TGTGCCAGCCGCATAACCCAGGGGACCAAAAACATTCAGTACTTC. Translated: CASRITQGTKNIQYF. The rearrangement uses TRBV6-5 and TRBJ2-4, with D possibly matching TRBD1 (6 bases). CDR1 and CDR2 (germline): MNHEY, SVGAGI. V lost 8 bases and J lost 2, with 16 bases in between. This CDR3 spans 15 amino acids.

The chain has TRBV4-3 and TRBJ2-7; perhaps TRBD2 as D (5 bases). Trimming took 3 bases from V and 3 from J, leaving 15 bases between them. The germline gives CDR1 LGHNA, CDR2 YSLEER. The CDR3 is 15 residues long. The CDR3 reads CASSQVYGLLYEQYF. The CDR3 DNA reads TGCGCCAGCAGCCAGGTGTACGGACTCCTCTACGAGCAGTACTTC.

J is TRBJ1-4 and V is TRBV5-1, with TRBD1 matching 7 bases. V was pared by 2 bases and J by 0 bases, with 7 bases of the junction left unmatched. Germline V gene data show CDR1 as SGHRS and CDR2 as YFSETQ. The CDR3 extends over 17 amino acids. CDR3 in amino acids: CASSFPQGHATNEKLFF. CDR3 bases: TGCGCCAGCAGCTTCCCACAGGGGCATGCAACTAATGAAAAACTGTTTTTT.

CDR3: CASSPHLGAIKEQYF. The CDR3, as DNA: TGTGCCAGCAGCCCCCACCTTGGGGCTATCAAGGAGCAGTACTTC. The rearrangement uses TRBV5-8 and TRBJ2-7; TRBD1 might be the D (5 bases). The CDR3 runs to 15 residues. The germline gives CDR1 SGHTS, CDR2 YDEGEE. The V end lost 4 bases, the J end lost 7 bases, and 21 bases lay between the germline ends. Full variable domain (missing parts from reference TRBV5-8 and TRBJ2-7): EAGVTQSPTHLIKTRGQQATLRCSPISGHTSVYWYQQALGLGLQFLLWYDEGEERNRGNFPPRFSGRQFPNYSSELNVNALELEDSALYLCASSPHLGAIKEQYFGPGTRLTVT.

The DNA of the CDR3 is TGTGCCAGCCAGGGGAGCTCCTACGAGCAGTACTTC. As protein: CASQGSSYEQYF. This chain links TRBV14 with TRBJ2-5, with D possibly being TRBD1 (6 bases). The DNA end lines up better with TRBJ2-7; the J call may be wrong. The CDR3 runs 12 residues. CDR1 and CDR2 from the germline V gene are SGHDN and FVKESK.

The chain joins TRBV14 to TRBJ2-1, with a possible D match to TRBD2 (6 bases). Germline loops: CDR1 SGHDN, CDR2 FVKESK. The CDR3 extends over 14 amino acids. V gave up 2 bases and J gave up 7 bases, with 12 bases separating them. The chain's CDR3 is CASSQYLRGNEQFF. CDR3 sequence (DNA): TGTGCCAGCAGCCAATACCTCCGGGGGAATGAGCAGTTCTTC.

The V gene is TRBV15, the J gene TRBJ2-1, with D possibly being TRBD2 (6 bases). V lost 5 bases and J 7 bases, leaving 18 bases between the germline ends. Germline V gene data show CDR1 as LNHNV and CDR2 as YYDKDF (reference sequence). The CDR3 covers 15 residues. CDR3 nucleotides: TGTGCCACCAGCTGGGGACTCACGGAGGGGAATGAGCAGTTCTTC. It codes for CATSWGLTEGNEQFF.

This chain connects TRBV28 to TRBJ1-4; D is uncertain. The V end was cut by 8 bases, the J end by 6 bases, with 10 bases between. The CDR3 runs to 12 residues. Germline CDR1 and CDR2: MDHEN and SYDVKM. The CDR3 loop is CASVGVDEKLFF. Written as DNA, the CDR3 is TGTGCCAGCGTCGGGGTGGATGAAAAACTGTTTTTT.

CDR3 nucleotide sequence: TGTGCCAGCAGTGAAAGAGGACAGGGGTACACTGAAGCTTTCTTT. Translated, it gives CASSERGQGYTEAFF. The chain recombines TRBV6-1 with TRBJ1-1; 9 nucleotides agree with TRBD1. Losses at the gene ends were 2 bases for V and 3 bases for J; bases not matched to a gene: 4. This CDR3 region has 15 residues. Germline V gene sequence: CDR1 MNHNS, CDR2 SASEGT.

The gene calls are TRBV2 and TRBJ2-5; 7 bases align to TRBD1. The germline CDR1 and CDR2 sequences are SNHLY and FYNNEI. CDR3 length: 15 amino acids. The ends lost 6 bases at V and 1 base at J; junction bases unmatched: 8. CDR3 sequence reads: CASSALTGLQETQYF. The CDR3 DNA sequence: TGTGCCAGCAGCGCACTGACAGGGCTCCAAGAGACCCAGTACTTC.